These 10 T cell receptor beta chains share one sample of origin, sequenced in a study of OX40 agonist ivuxolimab in advanced cancers. Profiled with immunoSEQ multiplex PCR; TCRdb holds only in-frame clones, not every one. The data hold approximately 10,000 clones, with 76% observed a single time. Sequences were derived from CD4+ or CD8+ T cells sorted from blood, sampled in a trial of the OX40 agonist ivuxolimab. The source of these receptors is an adult with an advanced solid tumor such as melanoma, head and neck, liver or kidney cancer.

This chain joins TRBV27 and TRBJ2-4, with 13 positions matching TRBD2. This CDR3 comprises 17 residues. Per the germline V gene, CDR1 is MNHEY and CDR2 is SMNVEV (reference sequence). V shed 4 bases, J shed 9 bases, and the junction held 12 bases outside the gene matches. The CDR3 coding sequence is TGTGCCAGCAGTTCTTCTCTGACTAGCGGGGGGCATGGCATTCAGTACTTC. Translated, it gives CASSSSLTSGGHGIQYF.

For the CDR3, the DNA is TGTGCCTCCCCCAGCGGTCCCCCGGGCCGAGGCACAGATACGCAGTATTTT. Translated: CASPSGPPGRGTDTQYF. The V call is TRBV2, the J call TRBJ2-3, with TRBD2 as a possible D gene (5 bases). Deletions cut 11 bases from V and 1 base from J, with 25 bases between. Germline V CDR1 and CDR2: SNHLY, FYNNEI. The CDR3 has 17 residues.

J is TRBJ2-3 and V is TRBV10-3; D gene uncertain. V lost 6 bases and J 3 bases, leaving 7 bases between the germline ends. The CDR3 extends over 12 amino acids. Looked up from germline, CDR1 is ENHRY and CDR2 is SYGVKD. The CDR3 DNA follows: TGTGCCATCAGCGAAGAGACAGATACGCAGTATTTT. This codes for CAISEETDTQYF.

The V call is TRBV30, the J call TRBJ2-1; 7 nucleotides align to TRBD2. J gave up 8 bases and V 0 bases, and 1 base lay outside the gene matches. The germline V gene has CDR1 GTSNPN and CDR2 SVGIG (reference sequence). The CDR3 is 12 amino acids. CDR3: CAWSVTSHEQFF. As DNA, the CDR3 is TGTGCCTGGAGTGTGACTAGCCATGAGCAGTTCTTC.

This sequence joins TRBV7-9 and TRBJ1-2, with D tentatively TRBD1 (5 bases). Germline values: CDR1 SEHNR, CDR2 FQNEAQ (reference sequence). V shed 0 bases and J shed 2 bases, with 16 bases lying between them. The CDR3 length is 17 residues. CDR3 protein: CASSLAGRGVLNYGYTF. In DNA, the CDR3 is TGTGCCAGCAGCTTAGCTGGGAGGGGAGTACTGAACTATGGCTACACCTTC. The complete variable domain, with remaining parts taken from reference TRBV7-9 and TRBJ1-2, reads DTGVSQNPRHKITKRGQNVTFRCDPISEHNRLYWYRQTLGQGPEFLTYFQNEAQLEKSRLLSDRFSAERPKGSFSTLEIQRTEQGDSAMYLCASSLAGRGVLNYGYTFGSGTRLTVV.

By its share, this clone is medium-sized. This CDR3 is CASSITPGGNTEAFF. The CDR3 DNA sequence: TGTGCCAGTAGTATAACCCCGGGGGGGAACACTGAAGCTTTCTTT. The chain couples TRBV19 to TRBJ1-1, with D perhaps matching TRBD1 (5 bases). V gave up 2 bases and J gave up 1 base, with 11 bases separating them. The length of the CDR3 is 15 residues. Looked up from germline, CDR1 is LNHDA and CDR2 is SQIVND (reference sequence).

This clone was recorded a few times. The chain links TRBV4-1 to TRBJ1-5; the D gene is possibly TRBD1 (5 bases). There are 14 residues in the CDR3. Germline V gene data show CDR1 as MGHRA and CDR2 as YSYEKL. V was trimmed by 3 bases and J by 7 bases, leaving 13 bases between them. CDR3 nucleotide sequence: TGCGCCAGCAGCCAGGGGGACGCAAACCAGCCCCAGCATTTT. This gives the protein CASSQGDANQPQHF.

This clone was seen just once. This chain uses TRBV19 with TRBJ1-5; maybe TRBD1 (6 bases). Germline CDR1 reads LNHDA; CDR2 reads SQIVND (reference sequence). The CDR3 covers 14 residues. V was clipped by 1 base and J by 7 bases, with 11 bases between them. Here the CDR3 DNA reads TGTGCCAGTAGTATAGGGGGGCCGTTCCAGCCCCAGCATTTT. It codes for CASSIGGPFQPQHF.

This sequence joins TRBV19 and TRBJ1-2; 7 bases are shared with TRBD1. The junction had 11 bases not matched to a gene; V was cut back by 7 bases and J by 3 bases. From germline, CDR1 is LNHDA and CDR2 SQIVND (reference sequence). The CDR3 contains 15 residues. CDR3 region: CASTSDRAPYYGYTF. In nucleotides, the CDR3 is TGTGCCAGTACCTCTGACAGGGCCCCTTACTATGGCTACACCTTC.

This chain links TRBV14 with TRBJ2-7, with D possibly TRBD1 on 6 matching bases. V lost 1 base and J lost 1, with 11 bases in between. Germline CDR1 is SGHDN and CDR2 is FVKESK. This CDR3 is built from 15 residues. CDR3 in DNA: TGTGCCAGCAGCCAAGGTTGGGGGCCTTCCTACGAGCAGTACTTC. Residues: CASSQGWGPSYEQYF.